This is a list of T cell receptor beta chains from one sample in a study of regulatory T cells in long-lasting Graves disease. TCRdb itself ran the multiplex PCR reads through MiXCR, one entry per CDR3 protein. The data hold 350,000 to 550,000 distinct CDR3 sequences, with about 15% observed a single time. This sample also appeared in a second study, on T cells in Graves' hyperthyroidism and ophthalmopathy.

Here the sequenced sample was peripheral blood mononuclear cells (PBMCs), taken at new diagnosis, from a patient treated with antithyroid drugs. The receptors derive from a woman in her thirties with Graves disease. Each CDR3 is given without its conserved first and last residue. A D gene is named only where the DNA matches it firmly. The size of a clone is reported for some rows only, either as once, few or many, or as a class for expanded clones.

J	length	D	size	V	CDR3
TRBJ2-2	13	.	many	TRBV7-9	ASSPIGVNTGELF
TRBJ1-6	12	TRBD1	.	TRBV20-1	SARVAGGDSPLH
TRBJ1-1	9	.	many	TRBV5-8	ASNKGTEAF
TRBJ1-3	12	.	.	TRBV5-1	ASSAGETGNTIY
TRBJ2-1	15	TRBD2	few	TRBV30	AWRIPGLAGGHNEQF
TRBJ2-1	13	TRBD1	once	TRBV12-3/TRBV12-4	ASSDPGGPYNEQF
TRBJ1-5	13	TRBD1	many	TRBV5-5	ASSFDRVLNQPQH
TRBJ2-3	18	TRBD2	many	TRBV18	ASSPRASGAEILSTDTQY
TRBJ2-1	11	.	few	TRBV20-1	SAMSVLNNEQF
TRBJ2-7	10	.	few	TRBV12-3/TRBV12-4	ASSPPMGTKY
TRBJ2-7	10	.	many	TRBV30	AWSVLAYEQY
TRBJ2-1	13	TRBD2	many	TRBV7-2	ASSLGQREGYEQF
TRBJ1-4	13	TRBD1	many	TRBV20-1	SARDRRQGSEKLF
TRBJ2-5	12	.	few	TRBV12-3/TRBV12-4	ASRTGTQSETQY